This section outlines one TCR beta chain sequence together with its context. Its antigen is as yet unknown. Any gene name here is a mouse gene name. The read finishes 1 residue shy of the CDR3 end, and the germline J gene is used to complete it. Trimming removed 2 bases from V and 0 bases from J; junction bases left unmatched: 3. This CDR3 has 14 residues. CDR1 and CDR2 (germline): GKSSPN, SITVG. This sample was taken from a study of tissue T cells after allogeneic stem cell transplantation. Study-wide results and caveats: TCR repertoires tracked anatomic similarity, regardless of disease or transplant status. Only a limited share of tissue TCRs appeared in blood or spleen. Which tissue TCRs were alloreactive or antigen-specific was not determined. Some clones might be persisting host cells.

CDR3 sequences, V/J genes, frequencies and template counts came from survey-depth TCRbeta sequencing. Data came from immunoSEQ multiplex PCR; TCRdb stores just in-frame clones and leaves some out. Found here are about 21,000 clones, approximately 70% of them singletons; the top ten hold approximately 0.39%. The source of this sequence is a female BALB/c mouse in good health. Mouse strain MHC haplotype: H2-d. Sequencing was performed on blood. The chain uses TRBV31 and TRBJ1-1, with TRBD1 matching over 7 bases. The CDR3 bases that were read are TGTGCCTGGAGTTGGGACAGTGCAAACACAGAAGTCTTC. Amino acid sequence: CAWSWDSANTEVF. The entire CDR3 is CAWSWDSANTEVFF.